This entry lists 11 T cell receptor beta chains sequenced from one sample in a study of cytomegalovirus exposure and HLA in healthy donors (dated by TCRdb to about 2017). The protocol used for the library was the immunoSEQ multiplex PCR assay. The multiplex PCR relied on a mix of 60 forward primers for TCR Vbeta segments and 13 reverse primers for TCR Jbeta segments. TCRdb holds this immuneACCESS table with in-frame rearrangements only. Some clones are missing; in checked studies, unresolved V genes explain under half, and the rest has no known cause. In all, the sample holds roughly 140,000 clones, and around 79% of those were seen once. The ten largest make up around 5.4% of the sample. Sequencing used PBMCs. The receptors stem from a young man in good health and CMV-seropositive.

CDR3 protein: CSVERTGGGDTEAFF. The CDR3 DNA sequence: TGCAGCGTTGAAAGGACAGGGGGCGGGGACACTGAAGCTTTCTTT. The gene calls are TRBV29-1 and TRBJ1-1, with 11 bases identical to TRBD1. Germline V gene data show CDR1 as SQVTM and CDR2 as ANQGSEA. Losses at the gene ends were 2 bases for V and 3 bases for J; bases not matched to a gene: 5. The CDR3 runs to 15 residues. The entire variable domain, with the rest obtained from reference TRBV29-1 and TRBJ1-1, is as follows: SAVISQKPSRDICQRGTSLTIQCQVDSQVTMMFWYRQQPGQSLTLIATANQGSEATYESGFVIDKFPISRPNLTFSTLTVSNMSPEDSSIYLCSVERTGGGDTEAFFGQGTRLTVV.

Concerning this clone itself: The CDR3 carries no conserved terminal phenylalanine or tryptophan, so it likely arises from a read error. The CDR3 here is CASSQGRGGGAYGYTL. CDR3 nucleotides: TGCGCCAGCAGCCAAGGTCGCGGGGGCGGTGCCTATGGCTACACCCTC. V usage is TRBV4-1 and J usage is TRBJ1-2, with a weak D call TRBD1 (6 bases). With 1 base removed from V and 4 bases from J, the gap between germline ends came to 16 bases. Germline CDR1 is MGHRA and CDR2 is YSYEKL. This CDR3 region has 16 residues.

J is TRBJ2-7 and V is TRBV18; 7 nucleotides match TRBD1. CDR3 length: 15 amino acids. After removal of 3 bases from V and 2 bases from J, the junction contained 7 bases not matched to a gene. CDR1 is KGHSH, CDR2 LQKENI, per germline. In DNA, the CDR3 is TGTGCCAGCTCACCGCTCCGGGACAGCACCTACGAGCAGTACTTC. Its translation: CASSPLRDSTYEQYF.

V usage is TRBV19 and J usage is TRBJ1-4; no clear D. Germline CDR1 reads LNHDA; CDR2 reads SQIVND (reference sequence). The CDR3 extends over 14 amino acids. V dropped 9 bases and J dropped 8 bases, with 19 bases sitting between them. The CDR3 spells CASASEGLFEKLFF. The CDR3 DNA sequence: TGTGCCAGCGCTTCTGAGGGTCTGTTCGAAAAACTGTTTTTT.

In this sample, this clone turned up once. V usage is TRBV10-1 and J usage is TRBJ2-2, with D unclear. Trimming cost V 6 bases and J 7 bases, with 12 bases left between them. From germline, CDR1 is WNHNN and CDR2 SYGVQD (reference sequence). The CDR3 extends over 13 amino acids. The CDR3 loop reads CASRGSTGGELFF. CDR3 bases: TGCGCCAGCAGGGGTTCAACGGGCGGGGAGCTGTTTTTT.

The CDR3 DNA follows: TGTGCCAGCAGTTACACTAGCGGCGAGCAGTACTTC. Translated, it gives CASSYTSGEQYF. The chain links TRBV6-5 to TRBJ2-7; TRBD2 aligns across 8 bases. Germline-derived CDR1 and CDR2 are MNHEY and SVGAGI. This CDR3 region has 12 residues. V trimming: 2 bases; J trimming: 6 bases; junction bases outside the gene matches: 0.

This clone has just a few counts. The CDR3 nucleotides read TGTGCCAGCAGTTCCCCCGGGGGGTCGACAGATACGCAGTATTTT. Amino acids: CASSSPGGSTDTQYF. The V and J genes are TRBV28 and TRBJ2-3; 7 bases are a match to TRBD2. The V and J ends lost 4 bases and 3 bases, in that order; junction bases with no gene match: 7. This CDR3 is built from 15 residues. Germline CDR1 reads MDHEN; CDR2 reads SYDVKM.

Remarks on this clone: A read error may produce the germline difference seen at one junction end. CDR3 DNA sequence: TGTGCCAGCAGTCAGACCGGGACTAGCGGGGGTCGCTTC. Protein: CASSQTGTSGGRF. The chain has TRBV16 and TRBJ2-7; 14 bases are shared with TRBD2. Germline values: CDR1 KGHSY, CDR2 FQNENV. The CDR3 runs to 13 residues.

Concerning this clone: The germline gene is not matched at one end of the junction; a read error may be the cause. The chain has TRBV7-9 and TRBJ1-5; 7 bases match TRBD1. Germline loops: CDR1 SEHNR, CDR2 FQNEAQ (reference sequence). This CDR3 has 15 amino acids. CDR3 residues: CSSSLGETGTQPQHF. The CDR3 DNA reads as TGTTCCAGCAGCTTAGGCGAGACAGGGACTCAGCCCCAGCATTTT.

The table lists this clone with a few counts. The same CDR3 can be traced to other DNA sequences in this sample. This chain links TRBV4-1 with TRBJ2-3; 12 bases map to TRBD2. V gave up 4 bases and J gave up 5 bases; unmatched junction bases: 16. This CDR3 comprises 19 residues. The germline V gene has CDR1 MGHRA and CDR2 YSYEKL. The CDR3 protein is CASSLRGLAGGPGEDTQYF. The CDR3, as DNA: TGCGCCAGCAGCCTTAGAGGCCTAGCGGGAGGGCCAGGGGAAGATACGCAGTATTTT.

This clone was counted only a few times. The V gene is TRBV10-3, the J gene TRBJ2-3; TRBD2 is a possible D gene (7 bases). V dropped 11 bases and J dropped 3 bases, with 18 bases sitting between them. The CDR3 has 14 amino acids. Germline CDR1 ENHRY, CDR2 SYGVKD. CDR3 residues: CAAGLGGPTDTQYF. The CDR3 bases are TGTGCCGCAGGCTTGGGGGGGCCGACAGATACGCAGTATTTT.